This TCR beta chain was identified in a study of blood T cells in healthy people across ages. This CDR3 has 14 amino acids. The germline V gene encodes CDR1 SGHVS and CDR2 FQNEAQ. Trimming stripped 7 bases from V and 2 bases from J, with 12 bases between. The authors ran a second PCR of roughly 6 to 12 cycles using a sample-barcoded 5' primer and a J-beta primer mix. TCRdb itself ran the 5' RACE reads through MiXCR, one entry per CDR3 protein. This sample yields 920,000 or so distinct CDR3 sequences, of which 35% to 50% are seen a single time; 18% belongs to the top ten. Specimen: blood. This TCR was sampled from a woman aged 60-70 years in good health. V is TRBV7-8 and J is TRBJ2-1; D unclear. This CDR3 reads CASKMGGAYNEQFF. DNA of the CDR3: TGTGCCAGCAAGATGGGCGGCGCCTACAATGAGCAGTTCTTC.